What follows are 18 T cell receptor beta chains derived from one specimen sequenced in a study of blood T cell repertoires in COVID-19. Sequencing used immunoSEQ multiplex PCR; TCRdb keeps in-frame clones, though not all of them. This sample carries some 38,000 clones, 90% of them seen once, and the ten largest clones take less than 30%. Sequencing was carried out using peripheral blood. The receptors derive from a man aged 60-69 years with active or convalescent COVID-19.

V is TRBV28 and J is TRBJ1-6; the D is unclear. The CDR3 extends over 13 amino acids. Germline CDR1 is MDHEN and CDR2 is SYDVKM. Between the trimmed V and J ends, which lost 2 bases and 9 bases, there was a span of 8 bases. CDR3 loop: CASSLNQASPLHF. The CDR3 region has the DNA TGTGCCAGCAGTTTAAATCAGGCTTCACCCCTCCACTTT.

This chain links TRBV7-6 with TRBJ2-7; TRBD2 matches at 13 bases. V lost 5 bases to trimming and J lost 3 bases; unmatched junction nucleotides: 16. The CDR3 runs to 19 residues. In germline, CDR1 is SGHVS, CDR2 FNYEAQ. The DNA of the CDR3 is TGTGCCAGCAGCGCCCGAGGCAGCAGGACTAGCGGGAGTCTCTACGAGCAGTACTTC. This codes for CASSARGSRTSGSLYEQYF.

The J gene is TRBJ2-5, the V gene TRBV9, with 11 bases that match TRBD2. Trimming at V came to 1 base and at J to 5 bases, leaving 7 bases not matched to a gene. The CDR3 length is 16 residues. Germline CDR1 is SGDLS and CDR2 is YYNGEE. CDR3: CASSVRPSGRQETQYF. The CDR3 DNA reads TGTGCCAGCAGCGTAAGGCCTAGCGGGAGGCAGGAGACCCAGTACTTC. Full variable domain (missing parts from reference TRBV9 and TRBJ2-5): DSGVTQTPKHLITATGQRVTLRCSPRSGDLSVYWYQQSLDQGLQFLIQYYNGEERAKGNILERFSAQQFPDLHSELNLSSLELGDSALYFCASSVRPSGRQETQYFGPGTRLLVL.

The chain recombines TRBV19 with TRBJ1-4; 7 bases fit TRBD1. Per the germline V gene, CDR1 is LNHDA and CDR2 is SQIVND (reference sequence). V dropped 4 bases and J dropped 5; count of bases not matched to a gene: 10. The CDR3 sequence is 16 residues long. CDR3 DNA: TGTGCCAGTAGTACGTCAACAGGGGAAAAAAATGAAAAACTGTTTTTT. This translates into CASSTSTGEKNEKLFF.

The chain joins TRBV9 to TRBJ1-1; the match to TRBD1 covers 7 bases. The germline CDR1 and CDR2 sequences are SGDLS and YYNGEE. The CDR3 contains 13 residues. V gave up 3 bases and J gave up 5 bases; unmatched junction bases: 4. CDR3 in amino acids: CASSADRVTEAFF. CDR3 DNA sequence: TGTGCCAGCAGCGCCGACAGGGTTACTGAAGCTTTCTTT.

The CDR3 reads CASSLRGLNGYTF. The DNA of the CDR3 is TGTGCCAGCAGTTTGAGGGGGTTAAATGGCTACACCTTC. The gene calls are TRBV27 and TRBJ1-2; D might be TRBD1 (6 bases). The germline gives CDR1 MNHEY, CDR2 SMNVEV (reference sequence). Trimming left V 3 bases short and J 6 bases short, with 11 bases between. CDR3 length: 13 amino acids.

In this sample, this clone turned up once. The chain employs TRBV19 and TRBJ1-1; D unresolved. CDR1 and CDR2 (germline): LNHDA, SQIVND (reference sequence). The CDR3 has 14 residues. V was clipped by 5 bases and J by 0 bases, with 10 bases between them. The CDR3 sequence: CASSPDLLNTEAFF. DNA for the CDR3: TGTGCCAGTAGTCCGGACTTGTTGAACACTGAAGCTTTCTTT.

The V and J genes are TRBV28 and TRBJ2-4, with 7 bases aligning to TRBD2. The CDR3 contains 14 residues. Germline CDR1 is MDHEN and CDR2 is SYDVKM. V shed 10 bases, J shed 3 bases, and the junction held 9 bases outside the gene matches. CDR3 protein: CATWGGGGKNIQYF. The CDR3 DNA is TGTGCCACCTGGGGGGGTGGTGGCAAAAACATTCAGTACTTC.

V usage is TRBV2 and J usage is TRBJ2-2; D is possibly TRBD2 (6 bases). V was shortened by 6 bases and J by 2 bases, with 13 bases between the two germline ends. The CDR3 covers 15 residues. CDR1 is SNHLY and CDR2 is FYNNEI in the germline V gene. CDR3 residues: CASRSGGANTGELFF. The CDR3 DNA reads as TGTGCCAGCAGGTCTGGCGGGGCTAACACCGGGGAGCTGTTTTTT.

The rearrangement links TRBV24-1 to TRBJ2-3; 8 bases are shared with TRBD2. This CDR3 has 17 amino acids. In germline, CDR1 is KGHDR, CDR2 SFDVKD. Losses at the gene ends were 5 bases for V and 2 bases for J; bases not matched to a gene: 11. In DNA form, the CDR3 reads TGTGCCACCAGTGCACTAGCGGAGGGGATCAACACAGATACGCAGTATTTT. Translated: CATSALAEGINTDTQYF.

The chain carries TRBV7-9 and TRBJ2-6, with 8 bases identical to TRBD2. V lost 3 bases to trimming and J lost 4 bases; unmatched junction nucleotides: 2. CDR1 SEHNR and CDR2 FQNEAQ come from the germline V gene (reference sequence). The CDR3 is 15 residues long. The CDR3 region has the DNA TGTGCCAGCAGCTTCGCGGGGGGCGGGGCCAACGTCCTGACTTTC. Amino acid sequence: CASSFAGGGANVLTF.

The V call is TRBV7-8, the J call TRBJ2-3, with a possible D match to TRBD1 (6 bases). CDR1 is SGHVS, CDR2 FQNEAQ, per germline. V was clipped by 1 base and J by 2 bases, with 13 bases between them. This CDR3 spans 16 amino acids. The CDR3 DNA reads as TGTGCCAGCAGCTTAGGGCCAGGGGCCTTCACAGATACGCAGTATTTT. It yields the protein CASSLGPGAFTDTQYF.

The chain uses TRBV29-1 and TRBJ2-3; 8 bases are a match to TRBD2. Germline CDR1 reads SQVTM; CDR2 reads ANQGSEA. The CDR3 totals 20 residues. V lost 1 base to trimming and J lost 0 bases; unmatched junction nucleotides: 18. The CDR3 DNA follows: TGCAGCGTTGAAGTGGTCAGGCTAGCGGGTGTCATGTCTAGCACAGATACGCAGTATTTT. Protein product: CSVEVVRLAGVMSSTDTQYF.

This clone was seen a few times. V usage is TRBV18 and J usage is TRBJ2-1; 10 bases align to TRBD2. The CDR3 totals 17 residues. Germline V gives CDR1 KGHSH, CDR2 LQKENI. V lost 3 bases and J lost 10; bases outside the gene matches: 15. CDR3: CASSPAGSGRTNREQFF. The CDR3 DNA follows: TGTGCCAGCTCACCCGCGGGTAGCGGGAGGACCAATCGGGAGCAGTTCTTC.

The rearrangement joins TRBV9 to TRBJ2-5; 9 bases line up with TRBD1. The CDR3 totals 15 residues. Germline V gives CDR1 SGDLS, CDR2 YYNGEE. Trimming at V came to 3 bases and at J to 2 bases, leaving 5 bases not matched to a gene. Here the CDR3 DNA reads TGTGCCAGCAGCGCCCAAGACAGGGGGCAAGAGACCCAGTACTTC. Translating it yields CASSAQDRGQETQYF.

This sequence joins TRBV28 and TRBJ2-3, with a weak D call TRBD2 (6 bases). CDR1 and CDR2 (germline): MDHEN, SYDVKM. V lost 8 bases and J 1 base, leaving 19 bases between the germline ends. There are 16 residues in the CDR3. CDR3: CASQSPRGEGTDTQYF. The CDR3 region has the DNA TGTGCCAGCCAGTCCCCTCGAGGGGAGGGCACAGATACGCAGTATTTT.

The V and J genes are TRBV5-1 and TRBJ2-3, with TRBD1 matching 7 bases. J lost 3 bases, V lost 4 bases, and 8 bases had no gene match. Looked up from germline, CDR1 is SGHRS and CDR2 is YFSETQ. The CDR3 length is 15 residues. CDR3 region: CASSARGIGTDTQYF. Written as DNA, the CDR3 is TGCGCCAGCAGCGCCAGGGGGATTGGAACAGATACGCAGTATTTT.

The V call is TRBV5-1, the J call TRBJ2-5; 15 bases map to TRBD2. V trimming: 4 bases; J trimming: 5 bases; junction bases outside the gene matches: 6. CDR3 length equals 16 residues. CDR1 is SGHRS and CDR2 is YFSETQ in the germline V gene. The CDR3: CASSPQGLAGGETQYF. CDR3 DNA sequence: TGCGCCAGCAGCCCGCAGGGACTAGCGGGAGGTGAGACCCAGTACTTC. Using reference TRBV5-1 and TRBJ2-5 for the parts outside the CDR3, the full variable domain is KAGVTQTPRYLIKTRGQQVTLSCSPISGHRSVSWYQQTPGQGLQFLFEYFSETQRNKGNFPGRFSGRQFSNSRSEMNVSTLELGDSALYLCASSPQGLAGGETQYFGPGTRLLVL.